What follows is one T cell receptor beta chain and its context. Its antigen is as yet unknown. The sample originates from a study of cytomegalovirus exposure and HLA in healthy donors. Primers for the PCR totalled 60 Vbeta and 13 Jbeta. The table came from immunoSEQ multiplex PCR; TCRdb's copy has only in-frame clones and leaves some out. The sample holds roughly 300,000 clones, 86% seen once. Study results and caveats: Several of the most significant clusters appeared, in a later analysis, to be linked to common viral pathogens. Listed as cytomegalovirus-associated were 164 TCR beta chains.

Germline lookup yields CDR1 LNHNV and CDR2 YYDKDF (reference sequence). The CDR3 runs to 15 residues. Trimming left V 2 bases short and J 4 bases short, with 14 bases between. This chain joins TRBV15 and TRBJ1-2, with a possible D match to TRBD1 (5 bases). This clonotype was sampled from a man aged 35 to 55 in good health and CMV-seropositive. The sequenced sample consisted of PBMCs. DNA for the CDR3: TGTGCCACCAGCAGACCCCCCGGGGGTCGCTATGGCTACACCTTC. Its protein is CATSRPPGGRYGYTF. The full variable domain, in which reference TRBV15 and TRBJ1-2 provide the parts outside the CDR3, is DAMVIQNPRYQVTQFGKPVTLSCSQTLNHNVMYWYQQKSSQAPKLLFHYYDKDFNNEADTPDNFQSRRPNTSFCFLDIRSPGLGDTAMYLCATSRPPGGRYGYTFGSGTRLTVV.